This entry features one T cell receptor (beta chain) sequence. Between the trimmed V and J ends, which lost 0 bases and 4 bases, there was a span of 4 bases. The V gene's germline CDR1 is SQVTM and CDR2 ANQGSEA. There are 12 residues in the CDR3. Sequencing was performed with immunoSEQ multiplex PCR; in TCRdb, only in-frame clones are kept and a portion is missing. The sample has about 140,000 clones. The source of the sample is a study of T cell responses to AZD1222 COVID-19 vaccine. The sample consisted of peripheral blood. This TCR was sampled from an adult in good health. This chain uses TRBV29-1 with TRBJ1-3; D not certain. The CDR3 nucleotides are TGCAGCGTTGAAGATTGGGGAAACACCATATATTTT. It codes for CSVEDWGNTIYF.